This passage covers 30 T cell receptor beta chains from one sample sequenced in a study of shared clonotypes between healthy human individuals. Sequencing was performed with immunoSEQ multiplex PCR; in TCRdb, only in-frame clones are kept and a portion is missing. Of approximately 2,000,000 clones detected, 85% to 95% appear once; the ten largest clones hold around 0.35%. The sequencing input was naive CD4+ T cells from PBMCs. Subset noted: CD45RA+ positively selected. The receptors were sampled from a man in his late teens or twenties in good health. Some clones in this sample may be carry-over from other donors' samples.

This sequence joins TRBV19 and TRBJ2-6; D gene ambiguous. The CDR3 has 15 amino acids. Trimming left V 4 bases short and J 4 bases short, with 11 bases between. CDR1 and CDR2 (germline): LNHDA, SQIVND (reference sequence). The CDR3 sequence is CASSTRRMGANVLTF. Here the CDR3 DNA reads TGTGCCAGTAGTACCCGAAGGATGGGGGCCAACGTCCTGACTTTC.

V gene TRBV9 combines with J gene TRBJ2-2; 7 bases are a match to TRBD2. V shed 4 bases, J shed 2 bases, and the junction held 5 bases outside the gene matches. Germline V gene lookup returns CDR1 SGDLS and CDR2 YYNGEE. The CDR3 runs to 15 residues. Here the CDR3 DNA reads TGTGCCAGCAGCACCGGGACTACAAACACCGGGGAGCTGTTTTTT. Translated: CASSTGTTNTGELFF.

CDR3 DNA sequence: TGTGCTAGTGGGACAGGGCTAGATCAGCCCCAGCATTTT. Protein sequence: CASGTGLDQPQHF. The chain carries TRBV12-5 and TRBJ1-5; 7 bases fit TRBD1. Germline CDR1 LGHNT, CDR2 FRNRAP. CDR3 length: 13 residues. J lost 5 bases, V lost 6 bases, and 4 bases had no gene match.

This chain uses TRBV28 with TRBJ1-2, with 7 nucleotides matching TRBD1. With V trimmed by 5 bases and J by 6 bases, 9 bases remained unmatched. CDR3 length: 14 residues. Germline CDR1 and CDR2: MDHEN and SYDVKM. The CDR3 is CASSLRQGSDGYTF. The DNA for the CDR3 is TGTGCCAGCAGTCTAAGACAGGGTTCTGATGGCTACACCTTC.

The chain has TRBV7-9 and TRBJ2-3; TRBD2 is a possible D gene (5 bases). Germline CDR1 SEHNR, CDR2 FQNEAQ (reference sequence). V lost 3 bases and J lost 0, with 10 bases in between. CDR3 length equals 15 residues. CDR3 in amino acids: CASSFSGVSTDTQYF. CDR3 nucleotides: TGTGCCAGCAGCTTCTCCGGGGTGAGCACAGATACGCAGTATTTT.

V and J are TRBV6-5 and TRBJ1-1; 8 bases map to TRBD1. The J segment lost 4 bases and the V segment lost 8 bases, leaving 9 bases of the junction unmatched. CDR1 and CDR2 (germline): MNHEY, SVGAGI. The CDR3 runs 14 residues. The CDR3, as DNA: TGTGCCAGCGGAATCAGGACAGGGTTCACTGAAGCTTTCTTT. This sequence encodes CASGIRTGFTEAFF.

This chain links TRBV5-1 with TRBJ1-1; D is possibly TRBD1 (5 bases). Germline V CDR1 and CDR2: SGHRS, YFSETQ. The germline V and J ends were trimmed by 0 bases and 6 bases, with 15 bases remaining between them. The CDR3 has 15 amino acids. CDR3 residues: CASSLGAGAGAEAFF. The CDR3 bases are TGCGCCAGCAGCTTGGGGGCCGGGGCTGGGGCTGAAGCTTTCTTT.

The J gene is TRBJ2-2, the V gene TRBV2; 9 nucleotides agree with TRBD1. The CDR3 sequence is 14 residues long. J gave up 6 bases and V 6 bases, and 5 bases lay outside the gene matches. The germline gives CDR1 SNHLY, CDR2 FYNNEI. The CDR3 coding sequence is TGTGCCAGCAGCACGGACAGGGGTGCCGGGGAGCTGTTTTTT. Translated: CASSTDRGAGELFF.

The rearrangement joins TRBV30 to TRBJ1-6; TRBD1 is a possible D gene (5 bases). Trimming cost V 4 bases and J 8 bases, with 9 bases left between them. Germline V gene lookup returns CDR1 GTSNPN and CDR2 SVGIG (reference sequence). The CDR3 loop spans 12 amino acids. CDR3 DNA: TGTGCCTGGAATAGGGGATATTCACCCCTCCACTTT. Its protein product is CAWNRGYSPLHF. Complete variable domain (other parts from reference TRBV30 and TRBJ1-6): SQTIHQWPATLVQPVGSPLSLECTVEGTSNPNLYWYRQAAGRGLQLLFYSVGIGQISSEVPQNLSASRPQDRQFILSSKKLLLSDSGFYLCAWNRGYSPLHFGNGTRLTVT.

V is TRBV4-2 and J is TRBJ2-1; TRBD2 matches at 14 bases. The V and J ends lost 1 base and 7 bases, in that order; junction bases with no gene match: 3. The CDR3 spans 16 residues. Looked up from germline, CDR1 is LGHNA and CDR2 is YNFKEQ. The CDR3 bases are TGTGCCAGCAGCCAAGGTCGACTAGCGGGAGGGAATGAGCAGTTCTTC. Protein product: CASSQGRLAGGNEQFF.

There are a few counts of this clone. The V call is TRBV30, the J call TRBJ1-4; D is uncertain. Per germline, CDR1 GTSNPN and CDR2 SVGIG (reference sequence). This CDR3 spans 11 amino acids. Trimming left V 3 bases short and J 6 bases short, with 5 bases between. In DNA, the CDR3 is TGTGCCTGGAGACGGGATGAAAAACTGTTTTTT. Translated: CAWRRDEKLFF.

In regard to this clone: Other DNA sequences in this specimen translate into the identical CDR3. DNA for the CDR3: TGTGCCAGCGGAGGGAGTTACGAGCAGTACTTC. Protein sequence: CASGGSYEQYF. The J gene is TRBJ2-7, the V gene TRBV28; weak D call: TRBD2 (6 bases). This CDR3 has 11 residues. Germline assignment: CDR1 MDHEN and CDR2 SYDVKM. Trimming stripped 8 bases from V and 4 bases from J, with 9 bases between.

The chain links TRBV5-4 to TRBJ2-5, with D perhaps matching TRBD1 (6 bases). CDR3 length: 14 residues. Germline V gene sequence: CDR1 SGHNT, CDR2 YYREEE (reference sequence). V lost 0 bases and J 5 bases, leaving 11 bases between the germline ends. DNA for the CDR3: TGTGCCAGCAGCTTGGGGGGGCCGCGGGAGACCCAGTACTTC. Encoded protein: CASSLGGPRETQYF.

The gene calls are TRBV5-1 and TRBJ2-1, with 12 bases matching TRBD2. CDR3 length: 19 residues. Looked up from germline, CDR1 is SGHRS and CDR2 is YFSETQ. V gave up 4 bases and J gave up 6 bases; unmatched junction bases: 17. The CDR3 nucleotides are TGCGCCAGCAGCCTTCGGCTAGCGGGAGGGACCTCTCTATCCAATGAGCAGTTCTTC. This gives the protein CASSLRLAGGTSLSNEQFF. Drawing the rest from reference TRBV5-1 and TRBJ2-1, the complete variable domain is KAGVTQTPRYLIKTRGQQVTLSCSPISGHRSVSWYQQTPGQGLQFLFEYFSETQRNKGNFPGRFSGRQFSNSRSEMNVSTLELGDSALYLCASSLRLAGGTSLSNEQFFGPGTRLTVL.

V gene TRBV11-3 combines with J gene TRBJ2-7, with 9 bases aligning to TRBD2. The CDR3 length is 18 residues. J was trimmed by 3 bases and V by 1 base; bases with no gene match: 13. In germline, CDR1 is SGHNT, CDR2 YENEEA. CDR3 in DNA: TGTGCCAGCAGCTTAGTGGGGTGGGGTAGCGGGAGAATCTACGAGCAGTACTTC. Its protein product is CASSLVGWGSGRIYEQYF.

The chain couples TRBV6-6 to TRBJ2-7; D may be TRBD1 (5 bases). CDR1 MNHNY and CDR2 SVGAGI come from the germline V gene (reference sequence). CDR3 size: 15 residues. With 2 bases removed from V and 0 bases from J, the gap between germline ends came to 11 bases. The CDR3 protein is CASSYEQASSYEQYF. CDR3 DNA sequence: TGTGCCAGCAGTTACGAACAGGCTAGCTCCTACGAGCAGTACTTC.

The chain carries TRBV5-6 and TRBJ2-7; TRBD1 matches 8 bases. There are 14 residues in the CDR3. J gave up 3 bases and V 0 bases, and 2 bases lay outside the gene matches. Germline V gene lookup returns CDR1 SGHDT and CDR2 YYEEEE. The CDR3 here is CASSLGDRFYEQYF. The DNA of the CDR3 is TGTGCCAGCAGCTTGGGGGACAGGTTCTACGAGCAGTACTTC.

The chain couples TRBV5-6 to TRBJ1-2; 7 bases agree with TRBD1. Germline CDR1 is SGHDT and CDR2 is YYEEEE. Trimming at V came to 0 bases and at J to 5 bases, leaving 7 bases not matched to a gene. This CDR3 has 15 amino acids. The CDR3 protein is CASSLGSGGRYGYTF. The CDR3 DNA reads TGTGCCAGCAGCTTGGGATCAGGGGGTCGGTATGGCTACACCTTC. Based on the CDR3 plus reference TRBV5-6 and TRBJ1-2, the full variable domain is DAGVTQSPTHLIKTRGQQVTLRCSPKSGHDTVSWYQQALGQGPQFIFQYYEEEERQRGNFPDRFSGHQFPNYSSELNVNALLLGDSALYLCASSLGSGGRYGYTFGSGTRLTVV.

The CDR3 protein is CASSLYSRHTEAFF. CDR3 DNA: TGTGCCAGCAGCTTGTATTCCAGGCACACTGAAGCTTTCTTT. This rearrangement joins TRBV5-6 to TRBJ1-1; D not certain. V lost 1 base, J lost 3 bases, and 10 bases lay in between. This CDR3 spans 14 amino acids. Germline V gene data show CDR1 as SGHDT and CDR2 as YYEEEE.

This clone was seen just once. The V and J genes are TRBV5-1 and TRBJ2-1; D unresolved. V shed 3 bases and J shed 5 bases, with 12 bases lying between them. Germline V gene data show CDR1 as SGHRS and CDR2 as YFSETQ. This CDR3 region has 14 residues. CDR3 bases: TGCGCCAGCAGCTGGAAGGGCCCGGACAATGAGCAGTTCTTC. Its protein product is CASSWKGPDNEQFF. Using reference TRBV5-1 and TRBJ2-1 for the parts outside the CDR3, the full variable domain is KAGVTQTPRYLIKTRGQQVTLSCSPISGHRSVSWYQQTPGQGLQFLFEYFSETQRNKGNFPGRFSGRQFSNSRSEMNVSTLELGDSALYLCASSWKGPDNEQFFGPGTRLTVL.

The CDR3 loop is CAWNSRLKGGPEAFF. CDR3 DNA sequence: TGTGCCTGGAACTCCCGACTAAAGGGTGGGCCAGAAGCTTTCTTT. The chain employs TRBV30 and TRBJ1-1; no reliable D call. The CDR3 is 15 amino acids. Germline V gene data show CDR1 as GTSNPN and CDR2 as SVGIG (reference sequence). V was clipped by 4 bases and J by 8 bases, with 23 bases between them.

The rearrangement links TRBV5-1 to TRBJ1-2; D may be TRBD1 (5 bases). The CDR3 has 16 amino acids. Trimming stripped 0 bases from V and 0 bases from J, with 12 bases between. Germline-derived CDR1 and CDR2 are SGHRS and YFSETQ. The CDR3 region has the DNA TGCGCCAGCAGCTTGGGGGAGGGGTCAGCTAACTATGGCTACACCTTC. As protein: CASSLGEGSANYGYTF.

This clone was seen just once. This chain uses TRBV4-1 with TRBJ2-7; D not certain. Germline CDR1 reads MGHRA; CDR2 reads YSYEKL. The CDR3 has 14 residues. The ends were cut back, 3 bases at V and 7 bases at J, with 16 bases in the middle. This CDR3 is CASSQSSLLGEQYF. CDR3 DNA sequence: TGCGCCAGCAGCCAGTCGTCCTTATTGGGGGAGCAGTACTTC.

This clone came up once. This chain connects TRBV19 to TRBJ2-7, with 7 bases aligning to TRBD2. Germline V CDR1 and CDR2: LNHDA, SQIVND (reference sequence). The CDR3 totals 12 residues. With 7 bases clipped from V and 4 bases from J, the junction kept 4 bases outside the gene matches. Here the CDR3 DNA reads TGTGCCAGTATGGGGGGGACTTACGAGCAGTACTTC. Its translation is CASMGGTYEQYF.

This chain uses TRBV7-2 with TRBJ1-2, with TRBD1 as a possible D gene (5 bases). The CDR3 contains 14 residues. Germline CDR1 is SGHTA and CDR2 is FQGNSA. The V end lost 6 bases, the J end lost 2 bases, and 13 bases lay between the germline ends. CDR3 coding DNA: TGTGCCAGCAGACTAGAGGCAGGGAACTATGGCTACACCTTC. Translating it yields CASRLEAGNYGYTF.

This chain joins TRBV13 and TRBJ1-3, with D hard to call. CDR3 length: 15 residues. Germline CDR1 PRHDT, CDR2 FYEKMQ (reference sequence). V was clipped by 1 base and J by 0 bases, with 7 bases between them. The CDR3 bases are TGTGCCAGCAGCTTAGATGGTGTCTCTGGAAACACCATATATTTT. This sequence encodes CASSLDGVSGNTIYF. The full variable domain, rest sourced from reference TRBV13 and TRBJ1-3, is AAGVIQSPRHLIKEKRETATLKCYPIPRHDTVYWYQQGPGQDPQFLISFYEKMQSDKGSIPDRFSAQQFSDYHSELNMSSLELGDSALYFCASSLDGVSGNTIYFGEGSWLTVV.

CDR3 DNA: TGTGCCAGCAGGAAGGACAGGTCATGGGCTCAGACCCAGTACTTC. It encodes CASRKDRSWAQTQYF. The chain couples TRBV28 to TRBJ2-5; TRBD1 aligns across 7 bases. With 6 bases clipped from V and 6 bases from J, the junction kept 13 bases outside the gene matches. The CDR3 covers 15 residues. Per the germline V gene, CDR1 is MDHEN and CDR2 is SYDVKM.

The CDR3: CASSGNRGRETQYF. CDR3 nucleotides: TGTGCCAGCAGCGGAAACAGGGGACGAGAGACCCAGTACTTC. The V gene is TRBV5-6, the J gene TRBJ2-5; 7 nucleotides align to TRBD1. Germline trimming cut 4 bases from V and 4 bases from J; bases unmatched to any gene: 7. The CDR3 runs 14 residues. Germline-derived CDR1 and CDR2 are SGHDT and YYEEEE.

The chain couples TRBV1 to TRBJ2-5; the DNA was not compared with TRBD2, the D call given in the table. TRBV1 has pseudogene status. The CDR3 runs to 17 residues. This CDR3 is CTSSQDLLTSGRETQYF. The DNA of the CDR3 is TGCACCAGCAGCCAAGATCTCTTAACTAGCGGGAGAGAGACCCAGTACTTC.

The chain is built from TRBV11-2 and TRBJ1-4; no clear D gene. Trimming removed 0 bases from V and 8 bases from J, with 22 bases in between. Germline-derived CDR1 and CDR2 are SGHAT and FQNNGV. The CDR3 runs to 18 residues. The CDR3 nucleotides read TGTGCCAGCAGCTTAGATATAGGGTGGAGGGAGACGAAAGAAAAACTGTTTTTT. Translated: CASSLDIGWRETKEKLFF.